This T cell receptor beta chain was captured in a study of early T cells in non-severe SARS-CoV-2 infection (dated by TCRdb to the early 2020s). About the full investigation: Because TCR sequencing was done on bulk RNA from unsorted whole blood, the alpha and beta chains could not be paired. General findings and caveats noted by the study authors: VDJdb matching was skewed toward anti-spike CD8 responses and likely underestimated virus-specific expansions, missing private and CD4 specificities.

This clonotype was found many times. Its antigen is not yet known. Base qualities were left out, and no much larger clone turns up one base away. The study was a case-control design nested within a healthcare worker cohort in London, UK, with weekly nasopharyngeal swab PCR tests and blood sampling. Healthcare workers were recruited between 23 and 31 March 2020, during the week of the UK lockdown, and were followed weekly for up to roughly 15 weeks. From the cysteine through the phenylalanine, the CDR3 covers 20 amino acids. Just the 60-base CDR3 DNA is kept, in frame starting at base 1. The germline V end is reduced by 2 bases and the J end by 1 base; junction bases left unmatched: 13. The germline V gene specifies SGHRS as CDR1 and YFSETQ as CDR2. Library creation used 5' RACE. Sequencing relied on a NextSeq 500. Unique molecular identifiers were attached to individual cDNA molecules in the TCR library protocol so that sequencing error and PCR bias could be corrected. Sequencing covered both TCR alpha and beta chains, and within each sample the abundances of alpha and beta sequences were tightly co-correlated. The published analysis was carried out like this. Decombinator V4 was used to perform V gene, J gene and CDR3 annotation of TCR sequences. Expanded TCRs were defined as changing significantly between any two time points under a Poisson model with p below 0.0001. TCR abundances were normalised to the total number of TCRs sequenced in each sample and reported as counts per million. MAIT TCRs were defined by TRAV1-2 paired with TRAJ12, TRAJ20 or TRAJ33, and iNKT TCRs by TRAV10 paired with TRAJ18. VDJdb, accessed 1 November 2021, was searched for CMV, EBV and SARS-CoV-2 annotated TCRs, excluding TCRs annotated for multiple antigens. TCRdb took the public reads, trimmed them with fastp at Q25, ran MiXCR for clone calling and kept in-frame beta chains. Each record represents a unique CDR3 protein, reported with the most common genes and DNA among its rows. TCRdb, not the original authors, processed these V and J calls. The sample records some 31,000 distinct CDR3 sequences, roughly 5.9% of which are singletons. The ten largest clones represent 5% to 5.5% of the sample.

The rearrangement joined TRBV5-1 to TRBJ2-6; 9 central bases correspond to TRBD1. Sequences were obtained from whole blood. The receptor was derived from an adult who was a healthcare worker with PCR-confirmed SARS-CoV-2 infection or an uninfected control (not recorded which). The CDR3 protein is CASSFLLPGQGLSGANVLTF. At the DNA level, the sequence is TGCGCCAGCAGCTTCCTTCTACCGGGACAGGGTCTATCTGGGGCCAACGTCCTGACTTTC. Where the CDR3 stops, the reference TRBV5-1 and TRBJ2-6 genes take over; the full variable domain is KAGVTQTPRYLIKTRGQQVTLSCSPISGHRSVSWYQQTPGQGLQFLFEYFSETQRNKGNFPGRFSGRQFSNSRSEMNVSTLELGDSALYLCASSFLLPGQGLSGANVLTFGAGSRLTVL.